The 17 T cell receptor beta chains given below trace back to one sample, sequenced in a study of blood T cell repertoires in COVID-19. Sequenced by immunoSEQ multiplex PCR; TCRdb stores in-frame clones only, minus some. The top ten clones hold 1.2% of a sample with some 150,000 clones, around 89% of them seen once. The sample was PBMCs or T cells enriched from blood (not recorded which). The origin of the receptors is a woman in her twenties or thirties with acute COVID-19.

The rearrangement uses TRBV19 and TRBJ2-1; 11 bases align to TRBD2. Germline V gene sequence: CDR1 LNHDA, CDR2 SQIVND (reference sequence). The CDR3 runs 15 residues. With V trimmed by 7 bases and J by 0 bases, 2 bases remained unmatched. The CDR3 DNA sequence: TGTGCCAGTAAGGGACTAGCGGCCTCCTACAATGAGCAGTTCTTC. Residues: CASKGLAASYNEQFF. The complete variable domain, with remaining parts taken from reference TRBV19 and TRBJ2-1, reads DGGITQSPKYLFRKEGQNVTLSCEQNLNHDAMYWYRQDPGQGLRLIYYSQIVNDFQKGDIAEGYSVSREKKESFPLTVTSAQKNPTAFYLCASKGLAASYNEQFFGPGTRLTVL.

The chain combines TRBV28 with TRBJ2-2, with TRBD1 matching over 9 bases. The ends lost 1 base at V and 4 bases at J; junction bases unmatched: 4. The CDR3 extends over 16 amino acids. Germline CDR1 MDHEN, CDR2 SYDVKM. The CDR3 region is CASSLSTGGPTGELFF. The CDR3 DNA is TGTGCCAGCAGTTTATCGACAGGGGGGCCCACCGGGGAGCTGTTTTTT.

The rearrangement uses TRBV28 and TRBJ1-1; D gene unclear. CDR3 length equals 12 residues. Germline V gene sequence: CDR1 MDHEN, CDR2 SYDVKM. The V gene lost 3 bases and the J gene lost 2 bases, with 4 bases spanning the gap. DNA for the CDR3: TGTGCCAGCAGTTTGCGTAACACTGAAGCTTTCTTT. Translated: CASSLRNTEAFF.

The CDR3 protein is CAWGEREVGTGELFF. In DNA form, the CDR3 reads TGTGCCTGGGGGGAGCGGGAGGTCGGCACCGGGGAGCTGTTTTTT. The chain has TRBV30 and TRBJ2-2, with 9 bases fitting TRBD2. CDR1 is GTSNPN, CDR2 SVGIG, per germline (reference sequence). The CDR3 sequence is 15 residues long. V was clipped by 5 bases and J by 4 bases; unmatched bases: 8.

The chain combines TRBV11-2 with TRBJ2-1, with TRBD2 matching 15 bases. Germline CDR1 SGHAT, CDR2 FQNNGV. V lost 7 bases and J lost 0; bases outside the gene matches: 10. The CDR3 totals 19 residues. The CDR3 spells CASIEGLAGGRSSYNEQFF. The CDR3 region has the DNA TGTGCCAGCATTGAGGGACTAGCGGGGGGACGTAGCTCCTACAATGAGCAGTTCTTC.

The chain recombines TRBV6-2 or TRBV6-3 with TRBJ2-3; 11 bases fit TRBD2. Looked up from germline, CDR1 is MNHEY and CDR2 is SVGEGT. CDR3 length: 16 residues. Losses at the gene ends were 6 bases for V and 2 bases for J; bases not matched to a gene: 7. CDR3 protein: CASSDTSGRATDTQYF. CDR3 bases: TGTGCCAGCAGCGACACTAGCGGGAGAGCCACAGATACGCAGTATTTT.

For this clone: Other nucleotide sequences in the sample specify the same CDR3. The rearrangement uses TRBV6-2 or TRBV6-3 and TRBJ2-7; 8 bases align to TRBD1. From germline, CDR1 is MNHEY and CDR2 SVGEGT. CDR3 length: 14 amino acids. Trimming at V came to 5 bases and at J to 5 bases, leaving 8 bases not matched to a gene. CDR3 bases: TGTGCCAGCAGTCACGGACAGGGTGGCAACGAGCAGTACTTC. Protein: CASSHGQGGNEQYF.

This chain joins TRBV4-3 and TRBJ1-6, with TRBD1 matching 9 bases. The V and J ends lost 4 bases and 7 bases, in that order; junction bases with no gene match: 2. The CDR3 totals 14 residues. Germline lookup yields CDR1 LGHNA and CDR2 YSLEER. In nucleotides, the CDR3 is TGCGCCAGCAGCCGTGGACAGGGGAATTCACCCCTCCACTTT. This gives the protein CASSRGQGNSPLHF.

V gene TRBV19 combines with J gene TRBJ1-2; no clear D. Trimming took off 9 bases at V and 2 bases at J, with 10 bases between the two ends. Germline CDR1 and CDR2: LNHDA and SQIVND (reference sequence). CDR3 length: 12 residues. The chain's CDR3 is CASRGINYGYTF. The CDR3 region has the DNA TGTGCCAGCCGCGGGATAAACTATGGCTACACCTTC.

The chain recombines TRBV28 with TRBJ2-5; D possibly corresponds to TRBD1 (6 bases). V dropped 7 bases and J dropped 5 bases, with 17 bases sitting between them. The CDR3 contains 14 residues. In germline, CDR1 is MDHEN, CDR2 SYDVKM. This chain's CDR3 is CASKLGGEGETQYF. As DNA, the CDR3 is TGTGCCAGCAAGTTAGGGGGAGAAGGGGAGACCCAGTACTTC. Full variable domain (rest looked up from reference TRBV28 and TRBJ2-5): DVKVTQSSRYLVKRTGEKVFLECVQDMDHENMFWYRQDPGLGLRLIYFSYDVKMKEKGDIPEGYSVSREKKERFSLILESASTNQTSMYLCASKLGGEGETQYFGPGTRLLVL.

The chain joins TRBV18 to TRBJ2-1, with 7 positions matching TRBD2. This CDR3 is built from 16 residues. Germline V gives CDR1 KGHSH, CDR2 LQKENI. Trimming cost V 2 bases and J 6 bases; bases outside gene matches: 10. CDR3 coding DNA: TGTGCCAGCTCACCATGGTGGGAGGGCCTTAGCAATGAGCAGTTCTTC. Its translation: CASSPWWEGLSNEQFF.

The chain carries TRBV10-3 and TRBJ1-1; possible D gene TRBD1, 5 bases. The CDR3 loop spans 14 amino acids. Trimming removed 4 bases from V and 1 base from J, with 10 bases in between. The V gene's germline CDR1 is ENHRY and CDR2 SYGVKD. CDR3 in amino acids: CAISAQGGNTEAFF. CDR3 nucleotide sequence: TGTGCCATCAGTGCCCAGGGCGGGAACACTGAAGCTTTCTTT.

The sample holds a few counts of this clone. The chain carries TRBV21-1 and TRBJ1-1; TRBD1 is taken as the D call from the table, unchecked against the DNA. TRBV21-1 is a pseudogene locus. This CDR3 is 17 amino acids long. This CDR3 reads CASSKTHRQGESTEAFF. In nucleotides, the CDR3 is TGTGCCAGCAGCAAAACCCATCGACAGGGCGAGAGCACTGAAGCTTTCTTT.

J is TRBJ1-1 and V is TRBV7-8; tentatively, D is TRBD1 (6 bases). This CDR3 is 15 amino acids long. Germline CDR1 reads SGHVS; CDR2 reads FQNEAQ. V was clipped by 5 bases and J by 3 bases, with 16 bases between them. CDR3: CASSLDGGAYTEAFF. The CDR3 DNA sequence: TGTGCCAGCAGCCTGGACGGGGGGGCGTACACTGAAGCTTTCTTT. The entire variable domain, with the rest obtained from reference TRBV7-8 and TRBJ1-1, is as follows: GAGVSQSPRYKVAKRGQDVALRCDPISGHVSLFWYQQALGQGPEFLTYFQNEAQLDKSGLPSDRFFAERPEGSVSTLKIQRTQQEDSAVYLCASSLDGGAYTEAFFGQGTRLTVV.

The rearrangement joins TRBV7-2 to TRBJ2-7; D not certain. Trimming took off 5 bases at V and 3 bases at J, with 8 bases between the two ends. The CDR3 is 12 amino acids. The germline V gene has CDR1 SGHTA and CDR2 FQGNSA. DNA of the CDR3: TGTGCCAGCAGCCCTCAGAACTACGAGCAGTACTTC. This encodes CASSPQNYEQYF.

The chain carries TRBV7-2 and TRBJ2-5; perhaps TRBD1 as D (5 bases). Germline V CDR1 and CDR2: SGHTA, FQGNSA. The CDR3 covers 14 residues. The ends were cut back, 1 base at V and 5 bases at J, with 11 bases in the middle. In nucleotides, the CDR3 is TGTGCCAGCAGCTTAGTGGCAGGGAAGGAGACCCAGTACTTC. This encodes CASSLVAGKETQYF.

This clone has a handful of counts. The J gene is TRBJ1-1, the V gene TRBV6-5, with 8 bases that match TRBD1. The ends lost 4 bases at V and 4 bases at J; junction bases unmatched: 8. The CDR3 loop spans 15 amino acids. Germline assignment: CDR1 MNHEY and CDR2 SVGAGI. The CDR3 DNA is TGTGCCAGCAGTTTCTGGCAGGGGGCGGGCACTGAAGCTTTCTTT. This sequence encodes CASSFWQGAGTEAFF.